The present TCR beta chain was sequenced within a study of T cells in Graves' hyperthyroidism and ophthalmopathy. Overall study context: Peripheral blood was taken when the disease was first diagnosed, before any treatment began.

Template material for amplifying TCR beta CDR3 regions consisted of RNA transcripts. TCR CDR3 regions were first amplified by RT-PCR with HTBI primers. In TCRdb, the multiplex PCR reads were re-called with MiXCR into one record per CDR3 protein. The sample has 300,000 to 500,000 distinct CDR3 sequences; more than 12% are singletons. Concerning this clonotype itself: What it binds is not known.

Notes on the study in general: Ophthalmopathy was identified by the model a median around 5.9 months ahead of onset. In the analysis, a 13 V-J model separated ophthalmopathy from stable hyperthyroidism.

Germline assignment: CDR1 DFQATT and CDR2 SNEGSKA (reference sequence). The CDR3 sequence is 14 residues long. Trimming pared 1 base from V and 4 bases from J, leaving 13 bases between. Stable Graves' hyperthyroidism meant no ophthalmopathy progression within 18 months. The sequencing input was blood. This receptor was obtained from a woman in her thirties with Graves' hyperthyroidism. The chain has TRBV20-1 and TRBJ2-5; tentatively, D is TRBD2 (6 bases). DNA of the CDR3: TGCAGTGCTAGAGGTCCGGGAGCGGGAGAGACCCAGTACTTC. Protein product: CSARGPGAGETQYF.